This section outlines one T cell receptor beta chain sequence together with its context. The entry originates in a study of blood T cell repertoires in COVID-19. The CDR3 consists of 16 residues. The germline gives CDR1 SEHNR, CDR2 FQNEAQ (reference sequence). The junction had 13 bases not matched to a gene; V was cut back by 5 bases and J by 7 bases. Sequenced by immunoSEQ multiplex PCR; TCRdb stores in-frame clones only, minus some. The table lists tens of thousands of clones, roughly 90% of them singletons, with 2.5% to 3% in the top ten. J is TRBJ1-4 and V is TRBV7-9, with 7 bases identical to TRBD1. This sequence originates from a man between 45 and 60 years old with COVID-19, enrolled during active disease. Material for sequencing was peripheral blood. CDR3 coding DNA: TGTGCCAGCAGCACCCGGCCCGGGACAGTCAGTGAAAAACTGTTTTTT. Protein sequence: CASSTRPGTVSEKLFF.